The 13 T cell receptor beta chains given below trace back to one sample, sequenced in a study of shared clonotypes between healthy human individuals. Produced via immunoSEQ multiplex PCR; TCRdb's table is partial and in-frame only. Seen here are about 2 million clones, 85% to 95% observed once, and the top ten hold roughly 0.13%. The material sequenced was naive CD4+ T cells sorted from blood. The subset denotes: CD45RA+ positively selected. The receptor source for this set is a man between 18 and 29 years old in good health.

The chain couples TRBV5-6 to TRBJ1-4; unclear D gene. Trimming shortened V by 0 bases and J by 6 bases, and 12 bases separated the two germline ends. There are 15 residues in the CDR3. Germline-derived CDR1 and CDR2 are SGHDT and YYEEEE. CDR3 bases: TGTGCCAGCAGCTTGGGGGTTGGTTTGGATGAAAAACTGTTTTTT. This codes for CASSLGVGLDEKLFF.

The chain recombines TRBV19 with TRBJ1-5; unclear D gene. Looked up from germline, CDR1 is LNHDA and CDR2 is SQIVND (reference sequence). The CDR3 is 16 amino acids. V lost 4 bases and J lost 1, with 14 bases in between. CDR3 residues: CASSTLYITSNQPQHF. The CDR3 DNA follows: TGTGCCAGTAGTACCCTCTACATTACGAGCAATCAGCCCCAGCATTTT. The full variable domain, in which reference TRBV19 and TRBJ1-5 provide the parts outside the CDR3, is DGGITQSPKYLFRKEGQNVTLSCEQNLNHDAMYWYRQDPGQGLRLIYYSQIVNDFQKGDIAEGYSVSREKKESFPLTVTSAQKNPTAFYLCASSTLYITSNQPQHFGDGTRLSIL.

The chain employs TRBV5-1 and TRBJ2-7; D unclear. Trimming took 0 bases from V and 5 from J, leaving 6 bases between them. This CDR3 is 12 amino acids long. The germline V gene encodes CDR1 SGHRS and CDR2 YFSETQ. The CDR3: CASSLVGHEQYF. CDR3 nucleotide sequence: TGCGCCAGCAGCTTGGTGGGCCACGAGCAGTACTTC.

The chain links TRBV11-2 to TRBJ1-4; D might be TRBD1 (5 bases). Germline assignment: CDR1 SGHAT and CDR2 FQNNGV. Trimming took off 5 bases at V and 10 bases at J, with 17 bases between the two ends. The CDR3 runs 14 residues. CDR3 sequence reads: CASSPNGAAGKLFF. Here the CDR3 DNA reads TGTGCCAGCAGCCCCAATGGGGCCGCTGGAAAACTGTTTTTT. The whole variable domain, filled in from reference TRBV11-2 and TRBJ1-4, reads EAGVAQSPRYKIIEKRQSVAFWCNPISGHATLYWYQQILGQGPKLLIQFQNNGVVDDSQLPKDRFSAERLKGVDSTLKIQPAKLEDSAVYLCASSPNGAAGKLFFGSGTQLSVL.

This clone was detected once. This chain uses TRBV19 with TRBJ2-2; possible D gene TRBD1, 6 bases. The length of the CDR3 is 14 residues. Trimming left V 3 bases short and J 5 bases short, with 10 bases between. CDR1 LNHDA and CDR2 SQIVND come from the germline V gene (reference sequence). The CDR3 reads CASSMTGLTGELFF. Here the CDR3 DNA reads TGTGCCAGTAGTATGACAGGATTGACCGGGGAGCTGTTTTTT.

V and J are TRBV6-6 and TRBJ1-3; TRBD1 matches at 7 bases. The length of the CDR3 is 16 residues. Germline-derived CDR1 and CDR2 are MNHNY and SVGAGI (reference sequence). The V segment lost 0 bases and the J segment 7 bases; nucleotides outside the gene matches: 9. This CDR3 reads CASSYSGDRYLNTIYF. The CDR3 bases are TGTGCCAGCAGTTACTCGGGGGACAGATATCTCAACACCATATATTTT.

The gene calls are TRBV15 and TRBJ1-3; D unresolved. The CDR3 is 15 amino acids. Germline assignment: CDR1 LNHNV and CDR2 YYDKDF (reference sequence). Trimming removed 0 bases at V and 0 bases at J, with 6 bases between. The CDR3 nucleotides are TGTGCCACCAGCAGAGATTACATCTCTGGAAACACCATATATTTT. Its translation is CATSRDYISGNTIYF.

The J gene is TRBJ1-2, the V gene TRBV6-5, with 8 bases lining up with TRBD1. The CDR3 is 13 residues long. The V and J ends lost 5 bases and 7 bases, in that order; junction bases with no gene match: 6. CDR1 MNHEY and CDR2 SVGAGI come from the germline V gene. CDR3 region: CASSPRTGLGYTF. The CDR3 DNA follows: TGTGCCAGCAGTCCTAGGACAGGGCTTGGCTACACCTTC.

This chain connects TRBV27 to TRBJ1-2; D is possibly TRBD1 (5 bases). The germline CDR1 and CDR2 sequences are MNHEY and SMNVEV (reference sequence). With 6 bases removed from V and 2 bases from J, the gap between germline ends came to 16 bases. The CDR3 is made up of 15 amino acids. This CDR3 reads CASSFTSRDNYGYTF. The DNA for the CDR3 is TGTGCCAGCAGCTTCACTTCGAGGGACAACTATGGCTACACCTTC.

This rearrangement joins TRBV2 to TRBJ1-1; no definite D call. V was cut by 0 bases and J by 1 base, with 12 bases left in between. The CDR3 covers 16 residues. Germline loops: CDR1 SNHLY, CDR2 FYNNEI. The CDR3 sequence: CASSEAPRPQNTEAFF. CDR3 bases: TGTGCCAGCAGTGAAGCGCCTAGGCCGCAGAACACTGAAGCTTTCTTT.

The chain joins TRBV4-1 to TRBJ2-5; D call uncertain. The germline gives CDR1 MGHRA, CDR2 YSYEKL. V lost 0 bases, J lost 4 bases, and 12 bases lay in between. There are 15 residues in the CDR3. The CDR3 nucleotides read TGCGCCAGCAGCCAAGATTCCCACGGCGGAGAGACCCAGTACTTC. It translates to CASSQDSHGGETQYF.

This chain joins TRBV5-3 and TRBJ1-2, with D possibly being TRBD1 (5 bases). TRBV5-3 is an ORF; its function is uncertain. The CDR3 extends over 10 amino acids. The CDR3 nucleotides read TGTTCACCAAACAGGAGGGGCTACACCTTC. It codes for CSPNRRGYTF.

On this clone: The same CDR3 can be traced to other DNA sequences in this sample. CDR3 bases: TGTGCCAGCAGCGACAGGGTTGGCACTGAAGCTTTCTTT. Residues: CASSDRVGTEAFF. V gene TRBV6-5 combines with J gene TRBJ1-1; 7 bases align to TRBD1. The CDR3 is 13 amino acids. Germline V gene sequence: CDR1 MNHEY, CDR2 SVGAGI. V lost 6 bases, J lost 4 bases, and 5 bases stayed unmatched.